This TCR beta chain originates from a study of T cell changes during pregnancy in multiple sclerosis. Using immunoSEQ multiplex PCR, the repertoire was profiled, and TCRdb retains in-frame clones only, with some absent. Here the sample spans approximately 85,000 clones, about 89% being singletons. The V gene's germline CDR1 is MRHNA and CDR2 SNTAGT. The ends lost 6 bases at V and 4 bases at J; junction bases unmatched: 7. The CDR3 length is 15 residues. The table lists this clone with many counts. The rearrangement joins TRBV6-4 to TRBJ2-3, with 10 bases matching TRBD2. This TCR was sampled from a female donor with multiple sclerosis, enrolled in a pregnancy study. This specimen consisted of peripheral blood, obtained in the first trimester of pregnancy. CDR3 DNA: TGTGCCAGCAGCCCTGGACTAGCGGCGTCAGATACGCAGTATTTT. Translated: CASSPGLAASDTQYF.